The 23 T cell receptor beta chains presented below share a single source sample, sequenced in a study of OX40 agonist ivuxolimab in advanced cancers. Produced via immunoSEQ multiplex PCR; TCRdb's table is partial and in-frame only. The repertoire holds 15,000 to 20,000 clones, with approximately 80% as singletons. Specimen: CD4+ or CD8+ T cells sorted from blood, collected in a trial of the OX40 agonist ivuxolimab. The receptors were sampled from an adult with an advanced solid tumor such as melanoma, head and neck, liver or kidney cancer.

This clone has more than one count but fewer than ten. DNA for the CDR3: TGCGCCAGCAGCCATAATTCTGGGACAGGGGTCCACGAGCAGTACTTC. Translated, it gives CASSHNSGTGVHEQYF. The chain is built from TRBV4-1 and TRBJ2-7; 10 bases fit TRBD1. The germline V gene encodes CDR1 MGHRA and CDR2 YSYEKL. The ends lost 3 bases at V and 5 bases at J; junction bases unmatched: 10. The CDR3 is made up of 16 amino acids.

V is TRBV7-9 and J is TRBJ2-3; 12 bases match TRBD1. Germline loops: CDR1 SEHNR, CDR2 FQNEAQ (reference sequence). The CDR3 sequence is 17 residues long. The V gene end was trimmed by 1 base and the J gene end by 0 bases; junction bases not matched to a gene: 2. CDR3: CASSLGGQGASTDTQYF. Here the CDR3 DNA reads TGTGCCAGCAGCTTAGGGGGACAGGGGGCGAGCACAGATACGCAGTATTTT.

The chain links TRBV19 to TRBJ1-1; D remains ambiguous. This CDR3 has 13 residues. CDR1 LNHDA and CDR2 SQIVND come from the germline V gene (reference sequence). Trimming took off 3 bases at V and 3 bases at J, with 8 bases between the two ends. The CDR3 reads CASSMSRDTEAFF. The CDR3 nucleotides read TGTGCCAGTAGTATGAGTAGGGACACTGAAGCTTTCTTT.

V is TRBV4-3 and J is TRBJ1-1; D call uncertain. Trimming cost V 4 bases and J 4 bases, with 7 bases left between them. The V gene's germline CDR1 is LGHNA and CDR2 YSLEER. This CDR3 has 12 residues. CDR3 sequence: CASSLVGTEAFF. The CDR3 coding sequence is TGCGCCAGCAGCCTAGTGGGCACTGAAGCTTTCTTT.

The rearrangement joins TRBV20-1 to TRBJ2-7; the D is unclear. The CDR3 loop spans 11 amino acids. CDR1 and CDR2 (germline): DFQATT, SNEGSKA (reference sequence). Trimming left V 6 bases short and J 3 bases short, with 9 bases between. CDR3 residues: CSADKVYEQYF. For the CDR3, the DNA is TGCAGTGCCGACAAGGTCTACGAGCAGTACTTC.

The chain has TRBV19 and TRBJ2-4; D gene uncertain. The CDR3 length is 13 residues. Trimming took 6 bases from V and 5 from J, leaving 11 bases between them. CDR1 is LNHDA, CDR2 SQIVND, per germline (reference sequence). The CDR3 sequence: CASRHSRQNIQYF. CDR3 DNA: TGTGCCAGTAGACACAGCCGTCAAAACATTCAGTACTTC.

The chain is built from TRBV15 and TRBJ1-4, with a possible D match to TRBD1 (5 bases). V shed 1 base and J shed 8 bases, with 14 bases lying between them. The CDR3 consists of 15 residues. Germline assignment: CDR1 LNHNV and CDR2 YYDKDF (reference sequence). DNA of the CDR3: TGTGCCACCAGCAGAGGGGGCGAGGTGAGAGAAAAACTGTTTTTT. Protein product: CATSRGGEVREKLFF.

A few counts support this clone. V gene TRBV7-6 combines with J gene TRBJ2-7, with D possibly being TRBD1 or TRBD2 (5 bases each). Germline CDR1 reads SGHVS; CDR2 reads FNYEAQ. The CDR3 length is 16 residues. Trimming stripped 1 base from V and 2 bases from J, with 15 bases between. CDR3 DNA: TGTGCCAGCAGCTTAGTTACCGGGACCGTTCCCTACGAGCAGTACTTC. Translating gives CASSLVTGTVPYEQYF.

The chain employs TRBV28 and TRBJ2-5; D is tentatively TRBD1 or TRBD2 (6 bases each). V lost 2 bases and J 4 bases, leaving 8 bases between the germline ends. Germline CDR1 is MDHEN and CDR2 is SYDVKM. The CDR3 contains 13 residues. The DNA for the CDR3 is TGTGCCAGCAGTTTAGGAGGGGGAGAGACCCAGTACTTC. Amino acid sequence: CASSLGGGETQYF.

This chain uses TRBV6-1 with TRBJ1-1, with 10 bases identical to TRBD1. This CDR3 region has 11 residues. From germline, CDR1 is MNHNS and CDR2 SASEGT. Losses at the gene ends were 8 bases for V and 8 bases for J; bases not matched to a gene: 2. The CDR3 protein is CASGGQGEAFF. In DNA form, the CDR3 reads TGTGCCAGCGGGGGACAGGGGGAAGCTTTCTTT.

The chain joins TRBV7-2 to TRBJ1-2; unclear D gene. V was clipped by 5 bases and J by 4 bases, with 8 bases between them. The CDR3 runs 12 residues. Germline V lookup: CDR1 SGHTA, CDR2 FQGNSA. CDR3 sequence (DNA): TGTGCCAGCAGCCCTGGAGTCTATGGCTACACCTTC. Amino acids: CASSPGVYGYTF.

The rearrangement joins TRBV29-1 to TRBJ2-2, with TRBD2 identical over 11 bases. V lost 6 bases and J lost 2; bases outside the gene matches: 11. Germline CDR1 and CDR2: SQVTM and ANQGSEA. The CDR3 contains 17 residues. The CDR3 protein is CSVGVASGGLNTGELFF. CDR3 in DNA: TGCAGCGTCGGGGTGGCTAGCGGGGGGCTAAACACCGGGGAGCTGTTTTTT.

The gene calls are TRBV14 and TRBJ2-7; possibly TRBD2 for D (6 bases). CDR1 SGHDN and CDR2 FVKESK come from the germline V gene. The CDR3 spans 12 residues. Trimming cost V 5 bases and J 10 bases, with 15 bases left between them. The CDR3 protein is CASSSNPGLQYF. DNA of the CDR3: TGTGCCAGCAGCTCCAATCCGGGACTTCAGTACTTC.

The count of this clone is one. This rearrangement joins TRBV7-3 to TRBJ1-1; 11 bases are a match to TRBD1. The junction had 9 bases not matched to a gene; V was cut back by 1 base and J by 11 bases. Germline loops: CDR1 SGHTA, CDR2 FQGTGA. This CDR3 comprises 15 residues. DNA for the CDR3: TGTGCCAGCAGCTTAATGGATCTGGACAGGGGGCGGGCTTTCTTT. Encoded protein: CASSLMDLDRGRAFF.

The chain links TRBV4-2 to TRBJ2-3, with TRBD2 matching over 9 bases. The length of the CDR3 is 16 residues. V shed 1 base, J shed 2 bases, and the junction held 4 bases outside the gene matches. In germline, CDR1 is LGHNA, CDR2 YNFKEQ. The CDR3 is CASSQVAGGPTDTQYF. The CDR3 bases are TGTGCCAGCAGCCAAGTGGCGGGGGGGCCCACAGATACGCAGTATTTT.

This rearrangement joins TRBV18 to TRBJ2-1; a weak D match, TRBD2 (7 bases). The germline V gene has CDR1 KGHSH and CDR2 LQKENI. CDR3 length equals 14 residues. With 3 bases removed from V and 6 bases from J, the gap between germline ends came to 12 bases. Written as DNA, the CDR3 is TGTGCCAGCTCACCCCCGGGGGGCCCCAATGAGCAGTTCTTC. As protein: CASSPPGGPNEQFF.

The chain is built from TRBV6-6 and TRBJ1-6, with D perhaps matching TRBD1 (5 bases). V was shortened by 6 bases and J by 10 bases, with 19 bases between the two germline ends. The CDR3 spans 15 residues. Germline CDR1 and CDR2: MNHNY and SVGAGI (reference sequence). CDR3 sequence: CASSRRGEGPSPLHF. CDR3 in DNA: TGTGCCAGCAGCCGTCGGGGGGAGGGTCCCTCACCCCTCCACTTT.

V and J are TRBV19 and TRBJ2-1, with D tentatively TRBD2 (7 bases). Germline V CDR1 and CDR2: LNHDA, SQIVND (reference sequence). The CDR3 is 15 amino acids. Trimming took off 4 bases at V and 7 bases at J, with 17 bases between the two ends. Here the CDR3 DNA reads TGTGCCAGTAGTAACCTGACGCGGGGGCGGAATGAGCAGTTCTTC. Translation gives CASSNLTRGRNEQFF.

The chain couples TRBV7-9 to TRBJ1-4; perhaps TRBD1 as D (5 bases). In germline, CDR1 is SEHNR, CDR2 FQNEAQ (reference sequence). The CDR3 runs 14 residues. V was trimmed by 0 bases and J by 7 bases, leaving 9 bases between them. In nucleotides, the CDR3 is TGTGCCAGCAGCTTAGCTCAGGGAGGTGAAAAACTGTTTTTT. This encodes CASSLAQGGEKLFF. Full variable domain (rest looked up from reference TRBV7-9 and TRBJ1-4): DTGVSQNPRHKITKRGQNVTFRCDPISEHNRLYWYRQTLGQGPEFLTYFQNEAQLEKSRLLSDRFSAERPKGSFSTLEIQRTEQGDSAMYLCASSLAQGGEKLFFGSGTQLSVL.

The chain has TRBV18 and TRBJ1-5, with 10 bases lining up with TRBD1. Germline CDR1 KGHSH, CDR2 LQKENI. The J segment lost 6 bases and the V segment lost 5 bases, leaving 10 bases of the junction unmatched. The CDR3 is 16 amino acids. The CDR3 DNA reads as TGTGCCAGCTCAGACTCGACAGGGGGCAGAAGTCAGCCCCAGCATTTT. This translates into CASSDSTGGRSQPQHF.

CDR3 in DNA: TGTGCCAGCAGCGCCAACACCGGGGAGCTGTTTTTT. Translated: CASSANTGELFF. The V call is TRBV9, the J call TRBJ2-2, with D unclear. This CDR3 comprises 12 residues. The V end was cut by 3 bases, the J end by 2 bases, with 2 bases between. Germline V gene lookup returns CDR1 SGDLS and CDR2 YYNGEE.

V is TRBV20-1 and J is TRBJ1-1; possible D gene TRBD1, 5 bases. The CDR3 length is 11 residues. The germline V gene encodes CDR1 DFQATT and CDR2 SNEGSKA (reference sequence). Trimming left V 4 bases short and J 6 bases short, with 9 bases between. DNA for the CDR3: TGCAGTGCTAAGGGGCACGCTGAAGCTTTCTTT. It codes for CSAKGHAEAFF.

This clone was counted between two and nine times. The genes are TRBV30 and TRBJ2-7; TRBD1 or TRBD2 may be the D gene (5 bases each). V lost 1 base to trimming and J lost 6 bases, with 7 bases between them. Germline V gene data show CDR1 as GTSNPN and CDR2 as SVGIG (reference sequence). The length of the CDR3 is 11 residues. The CDR3 coding sequence is TGTGCCTGGAGTGAGAGGGGCGAGCAGTACTTC. Protein: CAWSERGEQYF. The entire variable domain, with the rest obtained from reference TRBV30 and TRBJ2-7, is as follows: SQTIHQWPATLVQPVGSPLSLECTVEGTSNPNLYWYRQAAGRGLQLLFYSVGIGQISSEVPQNLSASRPQDRQFILSSKKLLLSDSGFYLCAWSERGEQYFGPGTRLTVT.